Listed here are 7 T cell receptor beta chains from one sample, sequenced in a study of regulatory T cells in long-lasting Graves disease. The time point was: newly diagnosed GD, antithyroid drugs for less than 3 months. Isolated PBMC RNA provided the starting material for the TCR library. Sequencing libraries for TCR beta were prepared with iRepertoire HTBI primers and Arm-PCR of CDR3 regions. Using its own MiXCR run on the multiplex PCR reads, TCRdb lists one record per CDR3 protein. Among 600,000 to 650,000 distinct CDR3 sequences listed, roughly 15% were seen once. These same data were also listed under a study on T cells in Graves' hyperthyroidism and ophthalmopathy.

Source: peripheral blood mononuclear cells (PBMCs), taken at new diagnosis, from a patient treated with antithyroid drugs. The receptors come from a woman in her thirties with Graves disease.

The table lists this clonotype with a few counts. V is TRBV24-1 and J is TRBJ1-2; TRBD1 agrees at 8 bases. Germline V CDR1 and CDR2: KGHDR, SFDVKD. Trimming at V came to 3 bases and at J to 7 bases, leaving 6 bases not matched to a gene. The CDR3 length is 14 residues. CDR3 in DNA: TGTGCCACCAGTGATGAGACAGGGGTAGGTGGCTACACCTTC. Protein product: CATSDETGVGGYTF.

The chain links TRBV20-1 to TRBJ1-1, with a weak D call TRBD1 (6 bases). CDR1 and CDR2 from the germline V gene are DFQATT and SNEGSKA (reference sequence). V was clipped by 6 bases and J by 4 bases, with 12 bases between them. CDR3 length equals 12 residues. CDR3 sequence (DNA): TGCAGTGCGACCGGACAGACCACTGAAGCTTTCTTT. This translates into CSATGQTTEAFF.

Concerning this clonotype itself: This may arise from a read error, as a much more abundant clone is one base away. The J gene is TRBJ2-7, the V gene TRBV28; perhaps TRBD2 as D (5 bases). Per germline, CDR1 MDHEN and CDR2 SYDVKM. This CDR3 spans 15 amino acids. Here the CDR3 reads CASTLDPIGDYGQYF. The CDR3 DNA sequence: TGTGCCAGCACCCTCGACCCCATCGGAGACTACGGGCAGTACTTC.

There are many counts of this clonotype. V and J are TRBV28 and TRBJ1-1; 7 nucleotides agree with TRBD1. V shed 7 bases and J 0 bases; nucleotides not matched to a gene: 11. The CDR3 extends over 16 amino acids. Germline-derived CDR1 and CDR2 are MDHEN and SYDVKM. The CDR3, as DNA: TGTGCCAGCAACCTCAGGGACAGAAACCTGAACACTGAAGCTTTCTTT. Translated, it gives CASNLRDRNLNTEAFF.

Written as DNA, the CDR3 is TGCGCCAGCAGCCAGGGAGGTGGCGGAACAGCCGGGGAGCTGTTTTTT. The encoded protein is CASSQGGGGTAGELFF. The chain carries TRBV4-1 and TRBJ2-2; the D gene is possibly TRBD2 (6 bases). There are 16 residues in the CDR3. Germline V lookup: CDR1 MGHRA, CDR2 YSYEKL. Trimming left V 3 bases short and J 6 bases short, with 17 bases between.

In this sample, this clonotype turned up a few times. The chain carries TRBV19 and TRBJ2-1; TRBD2 agrees at 8 bases. This CDR3 is 16 amino acids long. Germline CDR1 reads LNHDA; CDR2 reads SQIVND (reference sequence). V dropped 3 bases and J dropped 3; count of bases not matched to a gene: 7. The CDR3, as DNA: TGTGCCAGTAGTATCGGGCTAGCGGGTGTCTACAATGAGCAGTTCTTC. It yields the protein CASSIGLAGVYNEQFF. The full variable domain, in which reference TRBV19 and TRBJ2-1 provide the parts outside the CDR3, is DGGITQSPKYLFRKEGQNVTLSCEQNLNHDAMYWYRQDPGQGLRLIYYSQIVNDFQKGDIAEGYSVSREKKESFPLTVTSAQKNPTAFYLCASSIGLAGVYNEQFFGPGTRLTVL.

A few counts support this clonotype. The J gene is TRBJ2-2, the V gene TRBV5-1, with unresolved D. The CDR3 totals 15 residues. Per the germline V gene, CDR1 is SGHRS and CDR2 is YFSETQ. The V end lost 1 base, the J end lost 4 bases, and 11 bases lay between the germline ends. This chain's CDR3 is CASSLRSAVTGELFF. The CDR3 DNA reads TGCGCCAGCAGCTTGAGGTCGGCCGTCACCGGGGAGCTGTTTTTT.